The 32 T cell receptor beta chains below come from one sample, sequenced in a study of identical twins. TCRdb reanalysed the 5' RACE reads using MiXCR and keeps one entry per CDR3 protein. The sample contains about 920,000 distinct CDR3 sequences, 10% to 15% of which appear only once. This sample was shared with a second study, whose subject was yellow fever vaccine responses in identical twins.

Sequencing used PBMCs. Receptors originate from a woman under 30 in good health.

J is TRBJ2-1 and V is TRBV6-1; TRBD2 agrees at 10 bases. This CDR3 is built from 19 residues. V lost 7 bases to trimming and J lost 6 bases; unmatched junction nucleotides: 21. The germline V gene encodes CDR1 MNHNS and CDR2 SASEGT. DNA for the CDR3: TGTGCCAGCACCCGGGCAGGGGGATTAGCGGGAGGAAGTCTCAATGAGCAGTTCTTC. It is translated as CASTRAGGLAGGSLNEQFF.

The chain joins TRBV20-1 to TRBJ2-7; TRBD1 matches at 7 bases. V dropped 7 bases and J dropped 2; count of bases not matched to a gene: 11. The CDR3 contains 14 residues. CDR1 and CDR2 from the germline V gene are DFQATT and SNEGSKA (reference sequence). The CDR3 DNA reads TGCAGTGGTACAACAGGGGATAAGGCCTACGAGCAGTACTTC. Its protein is CSGTTGDKAYEQYF.

The genes are TRBV20-1 and TRBJ2-5; 8 bases map to TRBD2. The CDR3 spans 14 residues. CDR1 and CDR2 from the germline V gene are DFQATT and SNEGSKA (reference sequence). The trim removed 7 bases at V and 5 bases at J, leaving 12 bases unmatched. The CDR3 loop reads CSGSYTGGPETQYF. The DNA of the CDR3 is TGCAGTGGAAGTTATACGGGGGGGCCGGAGACCCAGTACTTC.

This clonotype was seen a few times. The chain recombines TRBV7-3 with TRBJ2-1; a possible D gene is TRBD1 (6 bases). V was pared by 4 bases and J by 6 bases, with 22 bases between. CDR3 length: 17 residues. The germline gives CDR1 SGHTA, CDR2 FQGTGA. The CDR3 protein is CASSSVGALGMGNEQFF. DNA for the CDR3: TGTGCCAGCAGCTCAGTGGGGGCACTGGGTATGGGCAATGAGCAGTTCTTC.

J is TRBJ2-5 and V is TRBV7-8; 8 nucleotides match TRBD1. This CDR3 comprises 14 residues. The germline V gene has CDR1 SGHVS and CDR2 FQNEAQ. The J segment lost 5 bases and the V segment lost 7 bases, leaving 9 bases of the junction unmatched. In DNA form, the CDR3 reads TGTGCCAGCAACAACCGGACAGGGCCCGAGACCCAGTACTTC. Protein sequence: CASNNRTGPETQYF.

This clonotype was seen many times. The junction shows a germline mismatch at one end, possibly a read error. The chain is built from TRBV12-3 or TRBV12-4 and TRBJ2-5; TRBD2 agrees at 12 bases. This CDR3 has 15 amino acids. CDR3 in amino acids: CASSLAGGRQETQYF. CDR3 DNA sequence: TGTGCCAGCAGTCTAGCGGGAGGGCGGCAAGAGACCCAGTACTTC.

The genes are TRBV6-2 or TRBV6-3 and TRBJ1-1, with D possibly TRBD1 on 6 matching bases. Germline values: CDR1 MNHEY, CDR2 SVGEGT. V lost 5 bases and J 3 bases, leaving 13 bases between the germline ends. The CDR3 sequence is 14 residues long. This CDR3 reads CASSRDRLYTEAFF. CDR3 coding DNA: TGTGCCAGCAGTCGTGACAGGCTTTACACTGAAGCTTTCTTT.

This clonotype has just a few counts. The chain couples TRBV20-1 to TRBJ1-2; D is undetermined. CDR1 DFQATT and CDR2 SNEGSKA come from the germline V gene (reference sequence). CDR3 size: 12 residues. V was pared by 8 bases and J by 3 bases, with 13 bases between. Here the CDR3 DNA reads TGCAGTATTAAACCCAGAGACTATGGCTACACCTTC. Its translation: CSIKPRDYGYTF.

There are a few counts of this clonotype. V usage is TRBV2 and J usage is TRBJ2-2; D gene unclear. The CDR3 covers 11 residues. The germline V gene encodes CDR1 SNHLY and CDR2 FYNNEI. V shed 7 bases and J shed 6 bases, with 6 bases lying between them. For the CDR3, the DNA is TGTGCCAGCATAGAGTCCGGGGAGCTGTTTTTT. It translates to CASIESGELFF.

V is TRBV6-2 or TRBV6-3 and J is TRBJ2-1; D possibly corresponds to TRBD2 (5 bases). Looked up from germline, CDR1 is MNHEY and CDR2 is SVGEGT. V was cut by 6 bases and J by 4 bases, with 19 bases left in between. This CDR3 is 16 amino acids long. In DNA, the CDR3 is TGTGCCAGCAGCCAATCGGGGTATAAGCCATACAATGAGCAGTTCTTC. As protein: CASSQSGYKPYNEQFF.

The V gene is TRBV13, the J gene TRBJ2-1; D possibly matches TRBD1 or TRBD2 (7 bases each). Germline V gene data show CDR1 as PRHDT and CDR2 as FYEKMQ (reference sequence). Trimming left V 5 bases short and J 10 bases short, with 21 bases between. The CDR3 length is 15 residues. CDR3 nucleotide sequence: TGTGCCAGCAGCCAACCCCGGGGAGGGGGCAGGGAGCAGTTCTTC. This encodes CASSQPRGGGREQFF.

This clonotype was detected many times. The chain couples TRBV10-2 to TRBJ1-1; D call uncertain. Germline CDR1 and CDR2: WSHSY and SAAADI. V was cut by 6 bases and J by 0 bases, with 8 bases left in between. CDR3 length equals 13 residues. CDR3 region: CASRQDMNTEAFF. The CDR3 nucleotides are TGCGCCAGCAGGCAAGACATGAACACTGAAGCTTTCTTT.

This chain uses TRBV10-3 with TRBJ2-1; D is ambiguous. Germline assignment: CDR1 ENHRY and CDR2 SYGVKD. The CDR3 consists of 13 residues. Between the trimmed V and J ends, which lost 6 bases and 8 bases, there was a span of 14 bases. The CDR3 region has the DNA TGTGCCATCAGCGATCTCGGCCTGCATGAGCAGTTCTTC. This sequence encodes CAISDLGLHEQFF.

This clonotype has a handful of counts. In nucleotides, the CDR3 is TGTGCCATCAGTGATGGGGTCAGCGAGCAGTACTTC. This encodes CAISDGVSEQYF. The rearrangement uses TRBV10-3 and TRBJ2-7; D gene unclear. This CDR3 has 12 residues. Germline V gene lookup returns CDR1 ENHRY and CDR2 SYGVKD. V was pared by 3 bases and J by 6 bases, with 9 bases between.

The CDR3 DNA reads TGCGCCAGCAGTGAGGGGGGATACACTGAAGCTTTCTTT. The encoded protein is CASSEGGYTEAFF. The chain uses TRBV10-2 and TRBJ1-1; weak D call: TRBD1 (5 bases). The ends were cut back, 2 bases at V and 3 bases at J, with 7 bases in the middle. The CDR3 spans 13 residues. Germline V CDR1 and CDR2: WSHSY, SAAADI.

The sample holds a few counts of this clonotype. The J gene is TRBJ1-1, the V gene TRBV2; D not certain. This CDR3 has 14 residues. CDR1 and CDR2 (germline): SNHLY, FYNNEI. V was pared by 3 bases and J by 0 bases, with 8 bases between. CDR3 nucleotide sequence: TGTGCCAGCAGTGATGAGGTGCTGAACACTGAAGCTTTCTTT. It specifies CASSDEVLNTEAFF.

The gene calls are TRBV5-6 and TRBJ2-1, with TRBD2 matching over 10 bases. V was clipped by 0 bases and J by 4 bases; unmatched bases: 4. The CDR3 sequence is 16 residues long. The germline V gene encodes CDR1 SGHDT and CDR2 YYEEEE. Written as DNA, the CDR3 is TGTGCCAGCAGCTTGGCCGCACTAGCGGGATACAATGAGCAGTTCTTC. It codes for CASSLAALAGYNEQFF.

This sequence joins TRBV20-1 and TRBJ2-7; D is undetermined. Between the trimmed V and J ends, which lost 0 bases and 3 bases, there was a span of 9 bases. Per germline, CDR1 DFQATT and CDR2 SNEGSKA (reference sequence). The CDR3 loop spans 13 amino acids. CDR3 in amino acids: CSARDDHNYEQYF. The CDR3, as DNA: TGCAGTGCTAGAGATGACCATAACTACGAGCAGTACTTC.

The sample holds many counts of this clonotype. The rearrangement links TRBV29-1 to TRBJ2-2; 8 bases are shared with TRBD2. The germline V gene has CDR1 SQVTM and CDR2 ANQGSEA. With V trimmed by 1 base and J by 6 bases, 7 bases remained unmatched. The CDR3 runs to 15 residues. DNA for the CDR3: TGCAGCGTTGAAGGTACTAGCGGTGCCCCCGGGGAGCTGTTTTTT. Translating gives CSVEGTSGAPGELFF.

The V call is TRBV6-5, the J call TRBJ2-3; no firm D call. Per germline, CDR1 MNHEY and CDR2 SVGAGI. Trimming left V 7 bases short and J 0 bases short, with 14 bases between. CDR3 length equals 15 residues. The CDR3 DNA sequence: TGTGCCAGCATTCCTCCTGGGTCTAGCACAGATACGCAGTATTTT. It is translated as CASIPPGSSTDTQYF.

This clonotype has only a few counts. The chain links TRBV29-1 to TRBJ2-2; 10 positions agree with TRBD1. This CDR3 spans 14 amino acids. Germline assignment: CDR1 SQVTM and CDR2 ANQGSEA. V was pared by 7 bases and J by 1 base, with 3 bases of the junction left unmatched. The CDR3 DNA reads as TGCAGCGCTTGGGACAGGGGGAACACCGGGGAGCTGTTTTTT. It specifies CSAWDRGNTGELFF.

The chain employs TRBV6-4 and TRBJ2-5; a weak D match, TRBD2 (5 bases). V lost 4 bases and J 0 bases, leaving 12 bases between the germline ends. The CDR3 covers 15 residues. Germline V gene sequence: CDR1 MRHNA, CDR2 SNTAGT. The CDR3 loop is CASSGRTAYQETQYF. For the CDR3, the DNA is TGTGCCAGCAGTGGACGGACTGCCTACCAAGAGACCCAGTACTTC.

V gene TRBV6-5 combines with J gene TRBJ2-1; D is unclear. The CDR3 length is 15 residues. Trimming cost V 4 bases and J 0 bases, with 10 bases left between them. Germline-derived CDR1 and CDR2 are MNHEY and SVGAGI. The DNA of the CDR3 is TGTGCCAGCAGTTCTACGACATACTCCTACAATGAGCAGTTCTTC. Its protein product is CASSSTTYSYNEQFF.

The rearrangement uses TRBV6-1 and TRBJ2-7; 9 bases map to TRBD1. Germline V CDR1 and CDR2: MNHNS, SASEGT. This CDR3 has 14 amino acids. With V trimmed by 1 base and J by 5 bases, 3 bases remained unmatched. The CDR3 DNA reads TGTGCCAGCAGTGAAGGACAGGGGGTGGACGAGCAGTACTTC. It is translated as CASSEGQGVDEQYF.

A single count supports this clonotype. The gene calls are TRBV18 and TRBJ2-5, with TRBD1 as a possible D gene (6 bases). The CDR3 contains 17 residues. With 2 bases removed from V and 2 bases from J, the gap between germline ends came to 18 bases. CDR1 and CDR2 from the germline V gene are KGHSH and LQKENI. CDR3: CASSPVMRTAIQETQYF. The CDR3 nucleotides read TGTGCCAGCTCACCAGTAATGAGGACAGCAATTCAAGAGACCCAGTACTTC.

V is TRBV19 and J is TRBJ1-6; 9 bases are shared with TRBD1. From germline, CDR1 is LNHDA and CDR2 SQIVND (reference sequence). The CDR3 has 13 amino acids. J lost 10 bases, V lost 5 bases, and 3 bases had no gene match. CDR3 residues: CASSADRGSPLHF. The DNA for the CDR3 is TGTGCCAGTAGTGCGGACAGGGGATCACCCCTCCACTTT.

The chain links TRBV19 to TRBJ2-1; 9 nucleotides agree with TRBD1. CDR1 LNHDA and CDR2 SQIVND come from the germline V gene (reference sequence). The trim removed 5 bases at V and 8 bases at J, leaving 7 bases unmatched. This CDR3 has 14 amino acids. CDR3 amino acids: CASSVQRDRDEQFF. The CDR3 nucleotides read TGTGCCAGTAGTGTACAGCGGGACAGGGATGAGCAGTTCTTC.

V gene TRBV5-1 combines with J gene TRBJ2-7, with D possibly being TRBD1 (6 bases). Germline V CDR1 and CDR2: SGHRS, YFSETQ. This CDR3 region has 15 residues. V was pared by 0 bases and J by 5 bases, with 15 bases between. The DNA for the CDR3 is TGCGCCAGCAGCTTGGCAGCACAGGGCGCCAACGAGCAGTACTTC. It specifies CASSLAAQGANEQYF.

The genes are TRBV12-3 or TRBV12-4 and TRBJ2-3; the match to TRBD2 covers 8 bases. Unmatched junction bases numbered 14, after V lost 6 bases and J lost 6 bases. CDR3 length equals 16 residues. This CDR3 reads CASSHNGAGDIDTQYF. CDR3 nucleotides: TGTGCCAGCAGCCACAATGGAGCGGGAGACATCGATACGCAGTATTTT.

This clonotype appeared a few times. V gene TRBV20-1 combines with J gene TRBJ2-7; 9 bases map to TRBD2. Germline V gene sequence: CDR1 DFQATT, CDR2 SNEGSKA (reference sequence). The CDR3 has 13 amino acids. J lost 3 bases, V lost 4 bases, and 4 bases had no gene match. The DNA for the CDR3 is TGCAGTGCTAAGCTAGCGGGGATCTACGAGCAGTACGTC. Its translation is CSAKLAGIYEQYV.

This clonotype was seen repeatedly, ten times or more. CDR3 sequence (DNA): TGCGCCAGCAGCCAGGATAGACACGGAAGTTACACCGGGGAGCTGTTTTTT. Translated, it gives CASSQDRHGSYTGELFF. The V gene is TRBV4-1, the J gene TRBJ2-2; D remains ambiguous. Trimming shortened V by 3 bases and J by 3 bases, and 17 bases separated the two germline ends. The germline V gene has CDR1 MGHRA and CDR2 YSYEKL. The CDR3 has 17 residues.

V and J are TRBV3-1 and TRBJ2-3; D possibly uses TRBD1 or TRBD2 (5 bases each). The V end was cut by 1 base, the J end by 4 bases, with 21 bases between. In germline, CDR1 is LGHDT, CDR2 YNNKEL (reference sequence). This CDR3 contains 18 residues. CDR3 protein: CASSQVLVGTVGSDTQYF. The CDR3 DNA reads TGTGCCAGCAGCCAAGTGTTAGTAGGGACGGTGGGATCAGATACGCAGTATTTT.